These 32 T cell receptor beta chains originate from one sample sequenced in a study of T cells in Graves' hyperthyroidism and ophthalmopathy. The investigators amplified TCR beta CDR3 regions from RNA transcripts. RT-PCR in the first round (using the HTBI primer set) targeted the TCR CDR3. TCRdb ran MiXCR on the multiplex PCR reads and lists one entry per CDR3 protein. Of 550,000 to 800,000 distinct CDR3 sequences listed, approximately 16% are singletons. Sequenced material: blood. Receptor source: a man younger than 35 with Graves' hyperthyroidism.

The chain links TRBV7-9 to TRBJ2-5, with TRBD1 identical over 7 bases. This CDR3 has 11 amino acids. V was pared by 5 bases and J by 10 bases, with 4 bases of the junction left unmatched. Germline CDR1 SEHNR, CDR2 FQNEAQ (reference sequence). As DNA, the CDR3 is TGTGCCAGCAGCCTACAGGGGAACCAGTACTTC. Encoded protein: CASSLQGNQYF.

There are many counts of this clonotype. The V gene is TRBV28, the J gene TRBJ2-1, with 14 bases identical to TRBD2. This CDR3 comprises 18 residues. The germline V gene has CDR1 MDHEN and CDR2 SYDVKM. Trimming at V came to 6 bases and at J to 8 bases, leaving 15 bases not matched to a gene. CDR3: CASSYFPRTSGRCYEQFF. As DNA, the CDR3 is TGTGCCAGCAGCTACTTCCCCAGGACTAGCGGGAGGTGCTATGAGCAGTTCTTC.

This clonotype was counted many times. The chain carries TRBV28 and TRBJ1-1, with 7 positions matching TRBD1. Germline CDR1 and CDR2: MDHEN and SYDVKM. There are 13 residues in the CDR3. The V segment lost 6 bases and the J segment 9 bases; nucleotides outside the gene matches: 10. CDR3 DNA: TGTGCCAGCAGGGAGACAGGGTCCTGGCAAGCTTTCTTT. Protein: CASRETGSWQAFF.

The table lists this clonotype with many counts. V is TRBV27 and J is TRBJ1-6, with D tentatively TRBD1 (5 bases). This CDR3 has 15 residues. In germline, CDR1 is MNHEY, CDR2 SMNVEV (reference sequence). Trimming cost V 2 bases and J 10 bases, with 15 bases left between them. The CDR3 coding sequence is TGTGCCAGCAGTTTAGAGGGAGGGGTCCGCTCACCCCTCCACTTT. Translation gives CASSLEGGVRSPLHF.

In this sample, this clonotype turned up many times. CDR3 coding DNA: TGTGCCAGCTCACCGACGGACAAGATAGACACTGAAGCTTTCTTT. Encoded protein: CASSPTDKIDTEAFF. The chain links TRBV18 to TRBJ1-1; D is perhaps TRBD1 (5 bases). This CDR3 comprises 15 residues. The ends were cut back, 3 bases at V and 3 bases at J, with 14 bases in the middle. Germline CDR1 and CDR2: KGHSH and LQKENI. The full variable domain, completed using reference TRBV18 and TRBJ1-1, is NAGVMQNPRHLVRRRGQEARLRCSPMKGHSHVYWYRQLPEEGLKFMVYLQKENIIDESGMPKERFSAEFPKEGPSILRIQQVVRGDSAAYFCASSPTDKIDTEAFFGQGTRLTVV.

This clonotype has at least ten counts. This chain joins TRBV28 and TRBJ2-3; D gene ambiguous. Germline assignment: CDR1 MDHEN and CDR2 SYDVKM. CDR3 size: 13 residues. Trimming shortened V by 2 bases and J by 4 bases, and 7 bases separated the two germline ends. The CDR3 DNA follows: TGTGCCAGCAGTTTAATCCCGGCAGATACGCAGTATTTT. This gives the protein CASSLIPADTQYF.

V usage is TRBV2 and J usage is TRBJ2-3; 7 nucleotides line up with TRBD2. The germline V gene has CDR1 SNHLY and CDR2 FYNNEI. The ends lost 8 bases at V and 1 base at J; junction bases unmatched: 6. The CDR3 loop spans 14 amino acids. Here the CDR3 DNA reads TGTGCCAGCTGGAGCGGGATAGGCACAGATACGCAGTATTTT. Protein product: CASWSGIGTDTQYF.

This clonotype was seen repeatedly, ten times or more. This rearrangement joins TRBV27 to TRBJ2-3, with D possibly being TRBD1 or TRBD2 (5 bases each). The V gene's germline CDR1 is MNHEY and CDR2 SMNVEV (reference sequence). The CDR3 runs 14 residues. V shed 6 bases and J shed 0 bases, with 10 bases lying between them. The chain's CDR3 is CASRPGPSTDTQYF. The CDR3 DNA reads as TGTGCCAGCAGACCGGGACCAAGCACAGATACGCAGTATTTT.

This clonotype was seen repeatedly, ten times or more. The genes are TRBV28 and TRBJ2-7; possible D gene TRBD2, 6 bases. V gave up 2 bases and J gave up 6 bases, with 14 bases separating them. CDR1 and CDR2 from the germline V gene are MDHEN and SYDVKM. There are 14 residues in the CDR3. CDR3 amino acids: CASSLINGDSEQYF. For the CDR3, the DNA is TGTGCCAGCAGTTTAATTAACGGGGACTCCGAGCAGTACTTC.

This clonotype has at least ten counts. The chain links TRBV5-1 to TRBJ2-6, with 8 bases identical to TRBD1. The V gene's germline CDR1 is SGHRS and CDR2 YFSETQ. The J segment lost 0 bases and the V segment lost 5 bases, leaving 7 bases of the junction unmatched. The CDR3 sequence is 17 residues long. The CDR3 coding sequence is TGCGCCAGCAGGCCAGGGGGCGCGCTCTCTGGGGCCAACGTCCTGACTTTC. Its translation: CASRPGGALSGANVLTF.

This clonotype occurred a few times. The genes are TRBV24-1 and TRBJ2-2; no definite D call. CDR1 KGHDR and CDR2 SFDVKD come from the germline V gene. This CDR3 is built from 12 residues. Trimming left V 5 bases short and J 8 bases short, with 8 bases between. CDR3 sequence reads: CATSAVGGELFF. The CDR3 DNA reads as TGTGCCACCAGTGCGGTAGGGGGGGAGCTGTTTTTT.

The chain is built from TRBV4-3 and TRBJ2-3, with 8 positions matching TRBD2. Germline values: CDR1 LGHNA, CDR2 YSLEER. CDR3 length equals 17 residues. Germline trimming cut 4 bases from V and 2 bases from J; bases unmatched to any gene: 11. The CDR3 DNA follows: TGCGCCAGCAGCCCTAGAGGCGGGAGGAGGTTCACAGATACGCAGTATTTT. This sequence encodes CASSPRGGRRFTDTQYF.

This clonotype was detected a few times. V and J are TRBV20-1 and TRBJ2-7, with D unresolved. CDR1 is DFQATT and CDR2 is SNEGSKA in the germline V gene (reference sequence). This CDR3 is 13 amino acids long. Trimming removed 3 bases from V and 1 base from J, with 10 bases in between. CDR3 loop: CSASGGKSYEQYF. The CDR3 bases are TGCAGTGCTAGTGGTGGAAAATCCTACGAGCAGTACTTC.

In DNA, the CDR3 is TGTGCCAGCAGCTTGGGACAGGGATCAAGATATGGCTACACCTTC. It is translated as CASSLGQGSRYGYTF. The chain combines TRBV5-6 with TRBJ1-2, with 7 bases aligning to TRBD1. This CDR3 is 15 amino acids long. The germline gives CDR1 SGHDT, CDR2 YYEEEE. The V and J ends lost 0 bases and 5 bases, in that order; junction bases with no gene match: 7.

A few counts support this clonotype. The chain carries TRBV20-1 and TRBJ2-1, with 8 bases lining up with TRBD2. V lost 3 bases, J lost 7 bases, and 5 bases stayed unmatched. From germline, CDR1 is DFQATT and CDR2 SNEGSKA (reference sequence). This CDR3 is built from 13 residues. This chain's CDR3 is CSASGRAGNEQFF. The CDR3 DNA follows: TGCAGTGCTAGCGGGAGGGCCGGGAATGAGCAGTTCTTC.

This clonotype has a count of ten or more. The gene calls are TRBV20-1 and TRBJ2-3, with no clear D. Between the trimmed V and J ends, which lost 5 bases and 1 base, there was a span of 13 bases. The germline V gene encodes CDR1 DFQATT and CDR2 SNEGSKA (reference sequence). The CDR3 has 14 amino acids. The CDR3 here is CSARKNRGTDTQYF. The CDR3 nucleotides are TGCAGTGCTCGGAAGAACCGGGGCACAGATACGCAGTATTTT.

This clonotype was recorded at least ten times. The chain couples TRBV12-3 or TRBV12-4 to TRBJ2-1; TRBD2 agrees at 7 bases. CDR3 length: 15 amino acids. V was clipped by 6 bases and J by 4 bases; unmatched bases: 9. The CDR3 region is CASSLGLTRYNEQFF. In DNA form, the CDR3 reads TGTGCCAGCAGCTTGGGACTAACCAGATACAATGAGCAGTTCTTC.

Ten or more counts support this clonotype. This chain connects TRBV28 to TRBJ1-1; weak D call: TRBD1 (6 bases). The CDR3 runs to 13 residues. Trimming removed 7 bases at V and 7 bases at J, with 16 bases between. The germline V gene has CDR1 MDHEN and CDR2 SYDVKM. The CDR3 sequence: CASNQGRPDEAFF. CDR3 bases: TGTGCCAGCAATCAGGGGCGTCCTGATGAAGCTTTCTTT.

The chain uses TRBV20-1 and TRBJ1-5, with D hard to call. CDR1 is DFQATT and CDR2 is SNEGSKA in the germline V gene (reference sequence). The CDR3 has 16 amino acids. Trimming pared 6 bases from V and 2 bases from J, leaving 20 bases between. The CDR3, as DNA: TGCAGTGCCCCTCTTCGGGCCCCGGTTGGCAATCAGCCCCAGCATTTT. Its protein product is CSAPLRAPVGNQPQHF.

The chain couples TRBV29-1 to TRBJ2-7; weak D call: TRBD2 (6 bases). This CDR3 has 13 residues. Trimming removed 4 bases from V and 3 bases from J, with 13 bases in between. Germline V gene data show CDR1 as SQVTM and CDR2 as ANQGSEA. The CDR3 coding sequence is TGCAGCGTTGTGGCGGGGTTGGGCTACGAGCAGTACTTC. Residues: CSVVAGLGYEQYF.

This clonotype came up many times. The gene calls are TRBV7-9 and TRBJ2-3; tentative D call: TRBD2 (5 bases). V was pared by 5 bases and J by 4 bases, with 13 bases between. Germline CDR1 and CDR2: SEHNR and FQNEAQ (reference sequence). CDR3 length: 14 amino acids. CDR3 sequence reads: CASSRVVASDTQYF. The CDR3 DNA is TGTGCCAGCAGCAGGGTCGTAGCGTCAGATACGCAGTATTTT.

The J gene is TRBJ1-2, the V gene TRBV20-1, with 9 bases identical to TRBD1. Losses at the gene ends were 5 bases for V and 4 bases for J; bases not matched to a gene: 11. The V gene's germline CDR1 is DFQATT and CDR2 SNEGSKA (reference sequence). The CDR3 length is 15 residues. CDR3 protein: CSAEGRDRVSYGYTF. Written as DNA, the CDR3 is TGCAGTGCTGAGGGCCGGGACAGGGTGTCCTATGGCTACACCTTC.

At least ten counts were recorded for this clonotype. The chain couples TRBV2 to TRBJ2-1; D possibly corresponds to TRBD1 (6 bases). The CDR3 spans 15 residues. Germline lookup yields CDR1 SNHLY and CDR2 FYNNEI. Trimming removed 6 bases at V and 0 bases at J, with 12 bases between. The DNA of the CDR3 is TGTGCCAGCAGGGGGGACACAAGCTCCTACAATGAGCAGTTCTTC. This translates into CASRGDTSSYNEQFF.

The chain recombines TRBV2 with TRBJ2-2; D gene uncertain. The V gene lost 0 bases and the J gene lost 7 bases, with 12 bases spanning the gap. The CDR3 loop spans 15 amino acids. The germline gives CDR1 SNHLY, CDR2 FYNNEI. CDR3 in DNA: TGTGCCAGCAGTGAAGCGCTTCCGGGTGGCGGGGAGCTGTTTTTT. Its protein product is CASSEALPGGGELFF.

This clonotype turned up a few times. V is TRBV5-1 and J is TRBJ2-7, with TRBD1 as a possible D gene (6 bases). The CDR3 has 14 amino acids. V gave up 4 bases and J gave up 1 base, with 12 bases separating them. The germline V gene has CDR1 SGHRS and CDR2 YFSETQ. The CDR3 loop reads CASSAWDNSYEQYF. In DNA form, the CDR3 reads TGCGCCAGCAGCGCCTGGGACAATTCCTACGAGCAGTACTTC.

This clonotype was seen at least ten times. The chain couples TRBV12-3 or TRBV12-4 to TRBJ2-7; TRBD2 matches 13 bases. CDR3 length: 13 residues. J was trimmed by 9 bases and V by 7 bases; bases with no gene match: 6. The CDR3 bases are TGTGCCAGCACGGGGGGGACTAGCGGGGCGCAGTACTTC. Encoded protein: CASTGGTSGAQYF.

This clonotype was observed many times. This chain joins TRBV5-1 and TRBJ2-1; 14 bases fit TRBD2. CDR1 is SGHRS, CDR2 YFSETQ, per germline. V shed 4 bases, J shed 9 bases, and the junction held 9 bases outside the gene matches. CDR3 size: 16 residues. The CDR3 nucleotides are TGCGCCAGCAGCACCGGGACTAGCGGGAGTACCAGTGAGCAGTTCTTC. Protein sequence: CASSTGTSGSTSEQFF.

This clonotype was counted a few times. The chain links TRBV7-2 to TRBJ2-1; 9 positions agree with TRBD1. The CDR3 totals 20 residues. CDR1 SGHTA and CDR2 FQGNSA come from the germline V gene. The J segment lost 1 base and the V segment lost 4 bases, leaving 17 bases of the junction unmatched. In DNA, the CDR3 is TGTGCCAGCAGCTCACCCCGGGGACAGGGTTCATCGAGGTCCTACAATGAGCAGTTCTTC. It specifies CASSSPRGQGSSRSYNEQFF.

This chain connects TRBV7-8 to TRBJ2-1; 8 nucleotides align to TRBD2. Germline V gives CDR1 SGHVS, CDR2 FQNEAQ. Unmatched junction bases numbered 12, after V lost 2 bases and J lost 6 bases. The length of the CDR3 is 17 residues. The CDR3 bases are TGTGCCAGCAGCTTATGGGAGAGCGGGAGAATGATCAATGAGCAGTTCTTC. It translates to CASSLWESGRMINEQFF.

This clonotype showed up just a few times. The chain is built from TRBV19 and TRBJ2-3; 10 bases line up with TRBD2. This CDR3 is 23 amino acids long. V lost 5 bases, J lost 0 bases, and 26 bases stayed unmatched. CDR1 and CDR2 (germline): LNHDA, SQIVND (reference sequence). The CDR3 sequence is CASSALDTGVGAGGVESTDTQYF. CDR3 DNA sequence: TGTGCCAGTAGTGCCCTAGATACCGGAGTGGGAGCGGGAGGGGTGGAGAGCACAGATACGCAGTATTTT.

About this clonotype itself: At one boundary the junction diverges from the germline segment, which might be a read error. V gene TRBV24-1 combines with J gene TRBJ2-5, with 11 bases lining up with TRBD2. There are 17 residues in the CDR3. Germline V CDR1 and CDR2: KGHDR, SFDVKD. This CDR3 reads CTTSDVGLAGEGETQYF. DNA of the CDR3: TGTACCACCAGTGATGTAGGACTAGCGGGCGAGGGGGAGACCCAGTACTTC.

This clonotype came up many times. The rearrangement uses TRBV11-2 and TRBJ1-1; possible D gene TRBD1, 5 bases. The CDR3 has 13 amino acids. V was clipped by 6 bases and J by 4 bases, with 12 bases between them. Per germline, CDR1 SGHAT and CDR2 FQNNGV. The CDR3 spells CASSEGLVTEAFF. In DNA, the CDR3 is TGTGCCAGCAGTGAGGGGCTGGTCACTGAAGCTTTCTTT.